These T cell receptor beta chains were read from a single sample in a study of blood T cell repertoires in COVID-19. Produced via immunoSEQ multiplex PCR; TCRdb's table is partial and in-frame only. The table includes 250,000 or so clones, 84% detected once. Source material: peripheral blood. These receptors all come from a woman aged 40 to 50 who had recovered from COVID-19. Each CDR3 is given with its conserved first and last residue. D genes are given only for firm matches. Not all rows give a size; the values are once, few, many and, for expanded clones, a class.

V gene	clone size	D gene	J gene	CDR3 protein	CDR3 DNA
TRBV7-2	.	.	TRBJ1-2	CASSAGVARYGYTF	TGTGCCAGCAGCGCAGGGGTTGCTCGGTATGGCTACACCTTC
TRBV7-2	.	.	TRBJ1-1	CASSLMGRTEAFF	TGTGCCAGCAGCTTAATGGGGAGGACTGAAGCTTTCTTT
TRBV4-1	.	TRBD2	TRBJ2-1	CASSQEGTSSYNEQFF	TGCGCCAGCAGCCAAGAAGGGACTAGCTCCTACAATGAGCAGTTCTTC
TRBV28	.	TRBD1	TRBJ1-1	CASRLGQGMNTEAFF	TGTGCCAGCAGACTGGGACAGGGGATGAACACTGAAGCTTTCTTT
TRBV6-1	.	.	TRBJ1-6	CASSDHGFSSYNSPLHF	TGTGCCAGCAGTGATCACGGGTTTTCCTCCTATAATTCACCCCTCCACTTT
TRBV30	.	TRBD1	TRBJ2-2	CAWDRGATGELFF	TGTGCCTGGGACAGGGGGGCAACCGGGGAGCTGTTTTTT
TRBV25-1	.	TRBD1	TRBJ1-1	CASSEYGTGHLNTEAFF	TGTGCCAGCAGTGAATACGGGACAGGGCACTTGAACACTGAAGCTTTCTTT
TRBV5-1	.	.	TRBJ2-7	CASSLETGDPYEQYF	TGCGCCAGCAGCTTGGAGACGGGGGACCCCTACGAGCAGTACTTC
TRBV6-5	.	.	TRBJ1-6	CASRPTDYNSPLHF	TGTGCCAGCAGGCCGACAGATTATAATTCACCCCTCCACTTT
TRBV18	.	TRBD1	TRBJ1-4	CASSRGPVVEKLFF	TGTGCCAGCTCAAGGGGGCCAGTGGTTGAAAAACTGTTTTTT
TRBV7-3	.	.	TRBJ2-5	CASSLSREETQYF	TGTGCCAGCAGCTTAAGCAGGGAAGAGACCCAGTACTTC
TRBV29-1	.	TRBD2	TRBJ2-3	CSVGGLASDTQYF	TGCAGCGTGGGGGGACTAGCATCCGATACGCAGTATTTT
TRBV5-1	few	.	TRBJ1-1	CASSYPGFEAFF	TGCGCCAGCAGCTATCCAGGGTTTGAAGCTTTCTTT
TRBV2	once	TRBD1	TRBJ2-4	CASSELGTGLNIQYF	TGTGCCAGCAGTGAGTTGGGGACAGGCCTAAACATTCAGTACTTC
TRBV3-1/TRBV3-2	.	TRBD1	TRBJ2-5	CASSQDRGWKTQYF	TGTGCCAGCAGCCAAGACAGGGGGTGGAAGACCCAGTACTTC
TRBV11-3	.	.	TRBJ1-1	CASSLDRGNTEAFF	TGTGCCAGCAGCTTAGACAGGGGGAACACTGAAGCTTTCTTT
TRBV12-2	.	.	TRBJ2-7	CASRPGTSYEQYF	TGTGCAAGTCGCCCCGGGACTTCGTACGAGCAGTACTTC
TRBV2	once	TRBD1	TRBJ2-7	CASTGLGQGTEQYF	TGTGCCAGCACCGGGTTGGGACAGGGCACCGAGCAGTACTTC
TRBV6-6	once	TRBD1	TRBJ1-1	CASKRQGTNTEAFF	TGTGCCAGCAAACGACAGGGGACGAACACTGAAGCTTTCTTT
TRBV7-9	few	.	TRBJ2-3	CASSDVRGGDTQYF	TGTGCCAGCAGCGACGTCAGAGGGGGAGATACGCAGTATTTT
TRBV2	.	.	TRBJ1-1	CASSPSPRTEAFF	TGTGCCAGCAGCCCCTCACCGCGGACTGAAGCTTTCTTT
TRBV14	.	.	TRBJ2-3	CASSQDYARREADTQYF	TGTGCCAGCAGCCAAGATTATGCCCGCAGGGAAGCAGATACGCAGTATTTT
TRBV19	once	.	TRBJ2-1	CASSTQTLAGNEQFF	TGTGCCAGTAGTACTCAAACCCTAGCAGGTAATGAGCAGTTCTTC
TRBV3-1/TRBV3-2	once	TRBD2	TRBJ2-3	CASSTSGGATDTQYF	TGTGCCAGCAGTACAAGCGGGGGGGCAACAGATACGCAGTATTTT
TRBV11-2	many	TRBD1	TRBJ1-1	CASSYWTGGNTEAFF	TGTGCCAGCAGCTACTGGACAGGGGGAAACACTGAAGCTTTCTTT
TRBV28	.	TRBD1	TRBJ2-1	CASRSGTGGWEQFF	TGTGCCAGCAGGTCCGGGACAGGGGGCTGGGAGCAGTTCTTC
TRBV3-1/TRBV3-2	.	.	TRBJ1-2	CASSQSLGGNYGYTF	TGTGCCAGCAGCCAAAGCCTCGGGGGAAACTATGGCTACACCTTC
TRBV2	.	TRBD1	TRBJ1-5	CASRGTGEWNNQPQHF	TGTGCCAGCAGGGGGACAGGGGAGTGGAACAATCAGCCCCAGCATTTT
TRBV2	once	TRBD1	TRBJ1-2	CASSDRVTGPYGYTF	TGTGCCAGCAGTGATAGGGTGACAGGGCCCTATGGCTACACCTTC
TRBV11-3	.	TRBD1	TRBJ1-1	CASSFLHGVPGQGRTEAFF	TGTGCCAGCAGCTTTTTACATGGGGTGCCGGGACAGGGGAGGACTGAAGCTTTCTTT
TRBV7-3	many	TRBD2	TRBJ2-7	CASSVTAGGYYEQYF	TGTGCCAGCAGCGTCACCGCGGGGGGGTACTACGAGCAGTACTTC
TRBV4-2	few	TRBD1	TRBJ2-2	CASSQGGTGGLTGELFF	TGTGCCAGCAGCCAAGGCGGGACAGGGGGCTTAACCGGGGAGCTGTTTTTT
TRBV7-9	few	TRBD1	TRBJ2-3	CASSLPGQGADTQYF	TGTGCCAGCAGCTTACCGGGACAGGGGGCAGATACGCAGTATTTT
TRBV6-5	few	.	TRBJ1-2	CAIDSAANYGYTF	TGTGCCATCGACAGCGCTGCTAACTATGGCTACACCTTC
TRBV2	few	.	TRBJ1-5	CASSDRQLNQPQHF	TGTGCCAGCAGTGACCGACAGCTCAATCAGCCCCAGCATTTT
TRBV4-1	.	.	TRBJ1-2	CASSQGGPTNYGYTF	TGCGCCAGCAGCCAGGGGGGGCCTACTAACTATGGCTACACCTTC
TRBV4-1	.	TRBD2	TRBJ2-1	CASRPTSGAYNEQFF	TGCGCCAGCAGGCCGACTAGCGGGGCTTACAATGAGCAGTTCTTC
TRBV5-1	.	TRBD1	TRBJ2-3	CASSSRQGARTDTQYF	TGCGCCAGCAGCTCAAGACAGGGGGCACGCACAGATACGCAGTATTTT
TRBV5-1	.	.	TRBJ2-3	CASSGTPGLPWGTDTQYF	TGCGCCAGCAGCGGAACTCCGGGACTCCCCTGGGGCACAGATACGCAGTATTTT
TRBV7-9	.	.	TRBJ1-4	CASSSRQTNEKLFF	TGTGCCAGCAGCTCCCGACAGACGAATGAAAAACTGTTTTTT
TRBV5-5	.	TRBD1	TRBJ1-5	CASSTDRVQPQHF	TGTGCCAGCAGCACGGACAGGGTTCAGCCCCAGCATTTT